This T cell receptor beta chain was retrieved from a study of OX40 agonist ivuxolimab in advanced cancers. As for the study in general: Ivuxolimab was administered intravenously to patients at 0.01 to 10 mg/kg every 2 weeks. Averaging 60 years in age, with a range of roughly 23 to 80, the cohort was 82.7% male.

Systemic immunosuppression or autoimmune disease history was grounds to exclude patients. Peripheral blood came from all dose cohorts at three timepoints. Here immunoSEQ multiplex PCR was the method, and the copy in TCRdb shows in-frame clones only, minus some. The data hold roughly 80,000 clones, with roughly 92% observed a single time. Sequenced here: CD4+ or CD8+ T cells sorted from blood, sampled in a trial of the OX40 agonist ivuxolimab. The clonotype originates from an adult with an advanced solid tumor such as melanoma, head and neck, liver or kidney cancer.

This chain's CDR3 is CASSLELVADTQYF. The CDR3 nucleotides are TGTGCCAGCAGCTTAGAACTAGTAGCGGATACGCAGTATTTT. The chain is built from TRBV7-2 and TRBJ2-3, with D tentatively TRBD2 (5 bases). Germline-derived CDR1 and CDR2 are SGHTA and FQGNSA. Trimming cost V 1 base and J 6 bases, with 11 bases left between them. The CDR3 has 14 residues.